One and the same sample provided the 22 T cell receptor beta chains below, sequenced in a study of CD8 T cells in Susac syndrome. With random hexamers, reverse transcription was performed on about 0.5 to 1 ug of RNA. TCRdb itself ran the immunoSEQ multiplex PCR reads through MiXCR, one entry per CDR3 protein. The sample consists of tens of thousands of distinct CDR3 sequences, 85% to 95% of them appearing once. The sample comprised CD8+ T cells from PBMCs. These TCRs come from a human donor with Susac syndrome.

The V call is TRBV5-1, the J call TRBJ2-1; D is unresolved. V gave up 0 bases and J gave up 12 bases, with 7 bases separating them. Germline-derived CDR1 and CDR2 are SGHRS and YFSETQ. The CDR3 is 11 residues long. CDR3 in DNA: TGCGCCAGCAGCTTGGGTGGTGGGCAGTTCTTC. It yields the protein CASSLGGGQFF.

This clonotype has just one count. The chain couples TRBV13 to TRBJ2-7; 12 positions agree with TRBD1. Germline V lookup: CDR1 PRHDT, CDR2 FYEKMQ (reference sequence). Trimming at V came to 2 bases and at J to 0 bases, leaving 8 bases not matched to a gene. The CDR3 runs to 18 residues. The CDR3 is CASSLRGTGGESSYEQYF. DNA for the CDR3: TGTGCCAGCAGCTTAAGGGGGACAGGGGGCGAGAGCTCCTACGAGCAGTACTTC.

The J gene is TRBJ1-2, the V gene TRBV7-9; no definite D call. Deletions cut 3 bases from V and 4 bases from J, with 6 bases between. Germline lookup yields CDR1 SEHNR and CDR2 FQNEAQ (reference sequence). The CDR3 totals 12 residues. The CDR3 sequence: CASSFASYGYTF. The CDR3 DNA reads TGTGCCAGCAGCTTCGCCTCCTATGGCTACACCTTC.

DNA for the CDR3: TGTGCCAGCAGCGACCTGGGACAGGAACTCTACGAGCAGTACTTC. Residues: CASSDLGQELYEQYF. V usage is TRBV6-5 and J usage is TRBJ2-7; 8 bases agree with TRBD1. This CDR3 has 15 amino acids. Trimming removed 6 bases from V and 3 bases from J; junction bases left unmatched: 10. Germline loops: CDR1 MNHEY, CDR2 SVGAGI.

This chain joins TRBV25-1 and TRBJ1-2; 9 nucleotides align to TRBD1. V trimming: 3 bases; J trimming: 2 bases; junction bases outside the gene matches: 7. Germline V gene data show CDR1 as MGHDK and CDR2 as SYGVNS. The CDR3 loop spans 16 amino acids. The CDR3 loop is CASSDPGQGDNYGYTF. Here the CDR3 DNA reads TGTGCCAGCAGTGACCCGGGACAGGGAGACAACTATGGCTACACCTTC.

The V call is TRBV6-5, the J call TRBJ2-1, with TRBD2 identical over 9 bases. Germline V CDR1 and CDR2: MNHEY, SVGAGI. Unmatched junction bases numbered 11, after V lost 2 bases and J lost 12 bases. The CDR3 loop spans 15 amino acids. The CDR3 reads CASSYGLAGTGWQFF. The CDR3 bases are TGTGCCAGCAGTTACGGCCTAGCGGGAACTGGTTGGCAGTTCTTC.

The chain joins TRBV30 to TRBJ2-5; a possible D gene is TRBD1 (6 bases). Germline lookup yields CDR1 GTSNPN and CDR2 SVGIG (reference sequence). V lost 2 bases and J 1 base, leaving 8 bases between the germline ends. The CDR3 totals 13 residues. This chain's CDR3 is CAWSWGPQETQYF. CDR3 nucleotide sequence: TGTGCCTGGAGTTGGGGGCCCCAAGAGACCCAGTACTTC.

The chain links TRBV5-6 to TRBJ2-2; D not resolved. The germline V gene encodes CDR1 SGHDT and CDR2 YYEEEE. The V gene lost 0 bases and the J gene lost 7 bases, with 10 bases spanning the gap. This CDR3 spans 14 amino acids. The CDR3 coding sequence is TGTGCCAGCAGCTTGGGGTCCGCTGGCGGGGAGCTGTTTTTT. This encodes CASSLGSAGGELFF.

This chain joins TRBV7-9 and TRBJ2-7, with 7 bases identical to TRBD1. CDR1 and CDR2 from the germline V gene are SEHNR and FQNEAQ (reference sequence). The CDR3 has 14 amino acids. Losses at the gene ends were 5 bases for V and 3 bases for J; bases not matched to a gene: 7. Here the CDR3 DNA reads TGTGCCAGCAGCCCCTTTGGACAGGTCTACGAGCAGTACTTC. Protein sequence: CASSPFGQVYEQYF.

The chain carries TRBV29-1 and TRBJ2-2; no clear D gene. Trimming took off 3 bases at V and 4 bases at J, with 6 bases between the two ends. The CDR3 is 12 residues long. CDR1 SQVTM and CDR2 ANQGSEA come from the germline V gene. The CDR3 here is CSVDQRTGELFF. The CDR3 nucleotides are TGCAGCGTTGATCAGCGCACCGGGGAGCTGTTTTTT.

The V gene is TRBV28, the J gene TRBJ2-7; D gene uncertain. Germline CDR1 MDHEN, CDR2 SYDVKM. The CDR3 has 15 amino acids. Trimming took off 5 bases at V and 0 bases at J, with 14 bases between the two ends. In DNA, the CDR3 is TGTGCCAGCAGTCCCCGGGTGACACTCTCCTACGAGCAGTACTTC. Its translation: CASSPRVTLSYEQYF.

The V call is TRBV19, the J call TRBJ1-2; the match to TRBD1 covers 7 bases. Germline assignment: CDR1 LNHDA and CDR2 SQIVND (reference sequence). V trimming: 4 bases; J trimming: 6 bases; junction bases outside the gene matches: 11. The CDR3 is 15 residues long. CDR3 DNA sequence: TGTGCCAGTAGTACAATGACAGGGCCTTATGATGGCTACACCTTC. Its protein product is CASSTMTGPYDGYTF.

CDR3 bases: TGTGCCAGCAGCCCAACAGGGACGGGAGGAAACACCATATATTTT. Translating gives CASSPTGTGGNTIYF. The chain is built from TRBV7-2 and TRBJ1-3; TRBD1 is a possible D gene (6 bases). The CDR3 is 15 amino acids. Germline CDR1 reads SGHTA; CDR2 reads FQGNSA. The germline V and J ends were trimmed by 5 bases and 4 bases, with 15 bases remaining between them.

This chain uses TRBV2 with TRBJ2-5; D might be TRBD2 (6 bases). From germline, CDR1 is SNHLY and CDR2 FYNNEI. CDR3 length: 14 amino acids. Trimming removed 3 bases at V and 2 bases at J, with 10 bases between. CDR3 region: CASSEPGEQETQYF. Here the CDR3 DNA reads TGTGCCAGCAGTGAGCCGGGGGAGCAAGAGACCCAGTACTTC.

The chain has TRBV19 and TRBJ1-6; 8 bases fit TRBD1. With V trimmed by 7 bases and J by 3 bases, 11 bases remained unmatched. Germline loops: CDR1 LNHDA, CDR2 SQIVND (reference sequence). The CDR3 is 17 residues long. CDR3 nucleotide sequence: TGTGCCAGTAAAAGACAGGGGTTGGTCGACTATAATTCACCCCTCCACTTT. Amino acids: CASKRQGLVDYNSPLHF.

This clonotype is a singleton in its sample. V usage is TRBV11-2 and J usage is TRBJ1-4; TRBD1 matches at 8 bases. This CDR3 region has 15 residues. J lost 6 bases, V lost 5 bases, and 8 bases had no gene match. CDR1 and CDR2 from the germline V gene are SGHAT and FQNNGV. CDR3 sequence: CASSPSDRVDEKLFF. The CDR3 DNA reads TGTGCCAGCAGCCCGTCGGACAGGGTGGATGAAAAACTGTTTTTT.

This chain connects TRBV30 to TRBJ2-7, with TRBD2 matching over 7 bases. The CDR3 extends over 14 amino acids. CDR1 is GTSNPN, CDR2 SVGIG, per germline (reference sequence). J was trimmed by 0 bases and V by 3 bases; bases with no gene match: 5. The CDR3 region has the DNA TGTGCCTGGAGGTCGGGCGGGAGCTCCTACGAGCAGTACTTC. Protein: CAWRSGGSSYEQYF.

This clonotype was counted once. The chain couples TRBV7-9 to TRBJ2-1; 8 nucleotides line up with TRBD2. This CDR3 region has 15 residues. V trimming: 3 bases; J trimming: 0 bases; junction bases outside the gene matches: 1. Germline V gene sequence: CDR1 SEHNR, CDR2 FQNEAQ (reference sequence). The CDR3 DNA follows: TGTGCCAGCAGCTTCAGCGGGAGCTCCTACAATGAGCAGTTCTTC. Translation: CASSFSGSSYNEQFF.

V usage is TRBV5-6 and J usage is TRBJ2-5, with a tentative D call TRBD2 (6 bases). The CDR3 is 15 residues long. Germline values: CDR1 SGHDT, CDR2 YYEEEE. V shed 4 bases and J shed 5 bases, with 18 bases lying between them. The CDR3 DNA reads TGTGCCAGCAGCCCCTCCCTTTTCAGCGGGGAGACCCAGTACTTC. Translated: CASSPSLFSGETQYF.

The gene calls are TRBV14 and TRBJ2-3; 11 positions agree with TRBD2. The CDR3 is 16 residues long. The ends lost 3 bases at V and 1 base at J; junction bases unmatched: 3. Germline V lookup: CDR1 SGHDN, CDR2 FVKESK. The CDR3 sequence: CASSQEGLAGTDTQYF. The CDR3 region has the DNA TGTGCCAGCAGCCAGGAGGGACTAGCGGGCACAGATACGCAGTATTTT.

The V call is TRBV13, the J call TRBJ1-6, with no clear D. V was shortened by 5 bases and J by 4 bases, with 9 bases between the two germline ends. CDR1 is PRHDT, CDR2 FYEKMQ, per germline (reference sequence). The CDR3 runs to 14 residues. The CDR3 protein is CASSDLGYNSPLHF. CDR3 in DNA: TGTGCCAGCAGCGATCTGGGGTATAATTCACCCCTCCACTTT.

The chain couples TRBV7-6 to TRBJ2-7; D remains unclear. The V gene's germline CDR1 is SGHVS and CDR2 FNYEAQ. V was cut by 1 base and J by 6 bases, with 10 bases left in between. There are 13 residues in the CDR3. CDR3 sequence (DNA): TGTGCCAGCAGCTTAGGGCAGATCAGCGAGCAGTACTTC. Amino acid sequence: CASSLGQISEQYF.